This TCR beta chain was sequenced for a study of molecular identifiers for immune sequencing clone quantification. The germline V gene has CDR1 LGHNA and CDR2 YNFKEQ. The CDR3 loop spans 12 amino acids. Trimming shortened V by 0 bases and J by 3 bases, and 3 bases separated the two germline ends. At least ten counts were recorded for this clonotype. Its specificity is unknown. Sequencing libraries of naive CD8 cells derived from around 20,000 to 1,000,000 sorted cells with 10%, 30% or 50% RNA. When naive CD8 T cells were sorted, they were gated as CD8+CD4-CCR7+CD45RA+. Using its own MiXCR run on the PCR reads, TCRdb lists one record per CDR3 protein. This table has about 640,000 distinct CDR3 sequences, approximately 20% appearing once. General study results and limits: For effector cells, clones above 20 RNA copies held over 97% of molecules; for naive cells, under 1%.

The sample consisted of naive CD8+ T cells from blood, with Jurkat cell RNA spiked in. Indicated subset: FACS-sorted CD8+CD4-CCR7+CD45RA+ naive T cells. This sequence originates from a human donor in good health. Some libraries in this study had Jurkat cell RNA spiked in. The chain employs TRBV4-2 and TRBJ2-7; D is unresolved. The CDR3 nucleotides are TGTGCCAGCAGCCAAGACAGCTACGAGCAGTACTTC. This encodes CASSQDSYEQYF.